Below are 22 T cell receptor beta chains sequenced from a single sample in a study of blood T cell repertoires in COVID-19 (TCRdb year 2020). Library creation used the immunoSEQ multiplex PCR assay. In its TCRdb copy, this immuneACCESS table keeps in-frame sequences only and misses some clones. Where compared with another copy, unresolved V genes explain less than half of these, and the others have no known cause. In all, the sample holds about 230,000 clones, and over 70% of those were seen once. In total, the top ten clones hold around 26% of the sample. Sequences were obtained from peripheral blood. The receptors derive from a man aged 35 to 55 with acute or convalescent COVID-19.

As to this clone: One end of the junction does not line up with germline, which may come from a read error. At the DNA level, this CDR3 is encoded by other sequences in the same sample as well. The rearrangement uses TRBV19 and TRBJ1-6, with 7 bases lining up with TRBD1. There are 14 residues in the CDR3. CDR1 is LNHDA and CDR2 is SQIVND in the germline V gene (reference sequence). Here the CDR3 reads CASSPTGDNSPLHF. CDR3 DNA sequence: TGTGCTAGTAGTCCAACAGGGGATAATTCACCCCTCCACTTT.

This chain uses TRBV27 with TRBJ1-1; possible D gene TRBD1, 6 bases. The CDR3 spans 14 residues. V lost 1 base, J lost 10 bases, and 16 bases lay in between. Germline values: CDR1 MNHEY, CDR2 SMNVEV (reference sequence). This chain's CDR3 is CASSLWAGEGRAFF. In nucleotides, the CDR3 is TGTGCCAGCAGTTTATGGGCAGGGGAGGGCAGAGCTTTCTTT.

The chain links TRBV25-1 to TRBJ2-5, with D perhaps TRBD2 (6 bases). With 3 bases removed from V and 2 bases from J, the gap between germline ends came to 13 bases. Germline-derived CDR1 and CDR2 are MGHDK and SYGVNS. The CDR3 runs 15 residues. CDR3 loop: CASSDWDGTQETQYF. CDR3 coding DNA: TGTGCCAGCAGTGATTGGGACGGGACTCAAGAGACCCAGTACTTC.

The CDR3 DNA reads TGTGCCAGCAGCCAGGTGTTTTCTGAGCAGTTCTTC. Translation gives CASSQVFSEQFF. V and J are TRBV7-9 and TRBJ2-1, with D unclear. Deletions cut 5 bases from V and 9 bases from J, with 11 bases between. Germline assignment: CDR1 SEHNR and CDR2 FQNEAQ (reference sequence). The CDR3 spans 12 residues.

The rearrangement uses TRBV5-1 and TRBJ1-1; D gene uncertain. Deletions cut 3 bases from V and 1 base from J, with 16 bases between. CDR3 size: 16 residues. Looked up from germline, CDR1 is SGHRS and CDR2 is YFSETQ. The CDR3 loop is CASSSFTAEGNTEAFF. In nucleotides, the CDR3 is TGCGCCAGCAGCTCTTTTACAGCGGAGGGGAACACTGAAGCTTTCTTT.

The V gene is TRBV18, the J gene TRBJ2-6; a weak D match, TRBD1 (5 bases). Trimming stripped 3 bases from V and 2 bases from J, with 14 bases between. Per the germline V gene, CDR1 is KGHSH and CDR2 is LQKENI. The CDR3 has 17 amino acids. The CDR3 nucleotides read TGTGCCAGCTCACCGAACGGACCCAGGGCTGGGGCCAACGTCCTGACTTTC. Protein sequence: CASSPNGPRAGANVLTF. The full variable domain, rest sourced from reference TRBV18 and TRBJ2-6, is NAGVMQNPRHLVRRRGQEARLRCSPMKGHSHVYWYRQLPEEGLKFMVYLQKENIIDESGMPKERFSAEFPKEGPSILRIQQVVRGDSAAYFCASSPNGPRAGANVLTFGAGSRLTVL.

The CDR3 here is CASSQGGTGYNEQFF. The CDR3 region has the DNA TGTGCCAGCAGCCAAGGTGGGACAGGGTACAATGAGCAGTTCTTC. V gene TRBV3-1 (or the pseudogene TRBV3-2) combines with J gene TRBJ2-1, with 9 nucleotides matching TRBD1. The CDR3 contains 15 residues. J gave up 4 bases and V 1 base, and 2 bases lay outside the gene matches. Germline V gene lookup returns CDR1 LGHDT and CDR2 YNNKEL (reference sequence).

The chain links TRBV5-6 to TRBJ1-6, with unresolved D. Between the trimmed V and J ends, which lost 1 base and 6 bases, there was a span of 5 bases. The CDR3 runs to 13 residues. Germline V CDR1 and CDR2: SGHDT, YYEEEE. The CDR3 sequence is CASSLYSNSPLHF. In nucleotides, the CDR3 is TGTGCCAGCAGCTTGTACAGTAATTCACCCCTCCACTTT.

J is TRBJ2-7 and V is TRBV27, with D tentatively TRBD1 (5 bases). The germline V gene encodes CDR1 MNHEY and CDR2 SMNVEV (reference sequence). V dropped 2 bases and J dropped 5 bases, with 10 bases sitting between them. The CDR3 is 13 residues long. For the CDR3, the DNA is TGTGCCAGCAGTTTAAGGGGAATCAACGAGCAGTACTTC. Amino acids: CASSLRGINEQYF.

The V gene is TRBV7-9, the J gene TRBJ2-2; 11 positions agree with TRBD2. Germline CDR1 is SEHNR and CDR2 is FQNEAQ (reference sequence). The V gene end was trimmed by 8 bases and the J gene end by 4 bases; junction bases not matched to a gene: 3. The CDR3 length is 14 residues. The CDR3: CASWGTSGTGELFF. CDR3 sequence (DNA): TGTGCCAGCTGGGGGACTAGCGGCACCGGGGAGCTGTTTTTT.

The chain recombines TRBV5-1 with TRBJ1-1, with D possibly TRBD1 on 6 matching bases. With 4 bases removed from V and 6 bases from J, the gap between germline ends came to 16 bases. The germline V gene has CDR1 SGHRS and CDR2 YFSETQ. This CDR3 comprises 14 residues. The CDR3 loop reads CASSENRETAEAFF. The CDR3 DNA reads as TGCGCCAGCAGCGAGAACAGGGAAACCGCTGAAGCTTTCTTT.

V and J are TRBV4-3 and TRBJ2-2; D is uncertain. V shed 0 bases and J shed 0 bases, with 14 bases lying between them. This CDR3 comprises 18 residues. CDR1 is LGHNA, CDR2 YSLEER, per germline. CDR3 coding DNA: TGCGCCAGCAGCCAAGAAGTGGCCGGAGCCGCGAACACCGGGGAGCTGTTTTTT. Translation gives CASSQEVAGAANTGELFF.

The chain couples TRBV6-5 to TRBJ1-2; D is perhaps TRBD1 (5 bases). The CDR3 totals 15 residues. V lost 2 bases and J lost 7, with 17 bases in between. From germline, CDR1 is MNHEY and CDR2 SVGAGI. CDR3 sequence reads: CASSYRGETFGGYTF. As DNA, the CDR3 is TGTGCCAGCAGTTACCGGGGGGAGACCTTTGGTGGCTACACCTTC.

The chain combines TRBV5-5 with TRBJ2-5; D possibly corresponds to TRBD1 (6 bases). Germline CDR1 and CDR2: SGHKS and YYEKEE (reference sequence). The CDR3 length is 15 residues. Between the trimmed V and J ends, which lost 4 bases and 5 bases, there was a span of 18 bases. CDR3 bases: TGTGCCAGCAGCCAGCAGGGGTTCGGTGGGGAGACCCAGTACTTC. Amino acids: CASSQQGFGGETQYF.

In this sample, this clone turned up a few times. CDR3 nucleotides: TGTGCCAGCAGCTTGGTATTAGGGACTAGCTTCACAGATACGCAGTATTTT. Translated, it gives CASSLVLGTSFTDTQYF. The chain couples TRBV5-8 to TRBJ2-3; 9 nucleotides agree with TRBD2. The germline gives CDR1 SGHTS, CDR2 YDEGEE. With 0 bases clipped from V and 2 bases from J, the junction kept 7 bases outside the gene matches. The CDR3 loop spans 17 amino acids.

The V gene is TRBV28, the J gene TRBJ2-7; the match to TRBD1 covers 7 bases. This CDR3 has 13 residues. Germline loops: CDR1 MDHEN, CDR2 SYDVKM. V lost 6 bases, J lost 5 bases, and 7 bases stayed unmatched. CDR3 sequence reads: CASRQGLDNEQYF. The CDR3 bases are TGTGCCAGCAGACAGGGGCTCGACAACGAGCAGTACTTC.

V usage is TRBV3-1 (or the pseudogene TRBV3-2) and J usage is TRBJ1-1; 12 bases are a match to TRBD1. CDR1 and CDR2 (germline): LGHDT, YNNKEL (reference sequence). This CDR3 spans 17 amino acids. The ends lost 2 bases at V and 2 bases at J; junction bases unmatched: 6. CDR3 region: CASSQMGQGARNTEAFF. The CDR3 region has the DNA TGTGCCAGCAGCCAAATGGGACAGGGGGCGAGAAACACTGAAGCTTTCTTT.

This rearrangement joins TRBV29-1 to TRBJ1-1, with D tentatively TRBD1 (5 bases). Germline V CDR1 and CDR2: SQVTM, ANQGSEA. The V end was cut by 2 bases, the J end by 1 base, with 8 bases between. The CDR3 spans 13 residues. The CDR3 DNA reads TGCAGCGTTGAAACAGGAACGAACACTGAAGCTTTCTTT. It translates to CSVETGTNTEAFF.

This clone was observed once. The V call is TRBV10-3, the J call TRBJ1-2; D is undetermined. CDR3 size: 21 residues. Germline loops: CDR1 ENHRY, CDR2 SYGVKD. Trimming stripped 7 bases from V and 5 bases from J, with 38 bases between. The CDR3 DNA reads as TGTGCCATCAACGTACGGAGCAATTCGGGTCTTTCCATTGGTTTGGATTATGGCTACACCTTC. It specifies CAINVRSNSGLSIGLDYGYTF.

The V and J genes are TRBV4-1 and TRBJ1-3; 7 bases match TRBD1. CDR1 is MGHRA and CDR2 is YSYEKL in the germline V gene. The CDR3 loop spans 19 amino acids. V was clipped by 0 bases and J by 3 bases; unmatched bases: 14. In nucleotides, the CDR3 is TGCGCCAGCAGCCAAGATCTTGGGTTGACAGGGAGGATTGGAAACACCATATATTTT. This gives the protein CASSQDLGLTGRIGNTIYF.

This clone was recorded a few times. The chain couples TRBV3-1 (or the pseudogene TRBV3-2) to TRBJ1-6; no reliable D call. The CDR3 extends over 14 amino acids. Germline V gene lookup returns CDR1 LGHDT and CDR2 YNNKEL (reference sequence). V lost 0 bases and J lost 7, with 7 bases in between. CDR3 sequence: CASSQDGRNSPLHF. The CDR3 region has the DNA TGTGCCAGCAGCCAAGACGGGAGGAATTCACCCCTCCACTTT.

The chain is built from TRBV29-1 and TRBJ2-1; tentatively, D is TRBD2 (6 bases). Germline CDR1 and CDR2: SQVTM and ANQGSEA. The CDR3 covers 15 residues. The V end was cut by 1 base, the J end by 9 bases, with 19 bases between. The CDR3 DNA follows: TGCAGCGTTGAAGGCCCCAGGGAGGAATTGGGTGAGCAGTTCTTC. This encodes CSVEGPREELGEQFF.